Listed below are T cell receptor beta chains from one sample, sequenced in a study of early T cells in non-severe SARS-CoV-2 infection. TCRdb re-derived calls from the 5' RACE reads in MiXCR, one entry per CDR3 protein. The sample lists 55,000 to 70,000 distinct CDR3 sequences, roughly 5.3% occurring once. The sample was whole blood. These receptors originate from an adult who was a healthcare worker with PCR-confirmed SARS-CoV-2 infection or an uninfected control (not recorded which). The CDR3 runs from the conserved cysteine through the conserved F or W. The D gene is left open where the match is weak. Expanded clones are given a class, and other clones once, few, many or no size at all.

TRBV11-1,few,NA,TRBJ2-2,17,TGTGCCAGCAGTTTCAGAGCAACGACCGCCAACACCGGGGAGCTGTTTTTT,CASSFRATTANTGELFF
TRBV10-3,NA,NA,TRBJ1-2,11,TGTGCCACCACCTTGTTGGCTGGCTACACCTTC,CATTLLAGYTF
TRBV5-6,many,TRBD1,TRBJ2-5,14,TGTGCCAGCAGCTTCGGCGGCAGGGGGGAGACCCAGTACTTC,CASSFGGRGETQYF
TRBV11-3,many,TRBD2,TRBJ2-1,16,TGTGCCAGCAGCTTAGGTGGGACTAGCCTTTACAATGAGCAGTTCTTC,CASSLGGTSLYNEQFF
TRBV5-1,many,NA,TRBJ2-7,11,TGCGCCAGCAGTATTGGCAGGGATTCGTACTTC,CASSIGRDSYF
TRBV7-2,many,NA,TRBJ2-1,15,TGTGCCAGCAGCTTATCCCGGGACTCCTACAATGAGCAGTTCTTC,CASSLSRDSYNEQFF
TRBV7-2,few,NA,TRBJ1-6,15,TGTGCCAGCAGCTCCAGTGGGCCCTATAATTCACCCCTCCACTTT,CASSSSGPYNSPLHF
TRBV30,many,NA,TRBJ2-7,13,TGTGCCTGGAACGACGAGATCCGCTACGAGCAGTACTTC,CAWNDEIRYEQYF
TRBV20-1,few,TRBD2,TRBJ2-2,17,TGCAGTGCTCCTCATCGCCCCGCGGGAGGGCCAAGCGGGGAGCTGTTTTTT,CSAPHRPAGGPSGELFF
TRBV6-6,many,TRBD1,TRBJ1-3,15,TGTGCCAGCAGTTTCCCGACAGGGGGAGGAAACACCATATATTTT,CASSFPTGGGNTIYF
TRBV3-2,NA,NA,TRBJ2-1,19,TGTGCCAGCAGCCCCTCGACCTCAACACGGACTAGCGGGGTCAATGAGCAGTTCTTC,CASSPSTSTRTSGVNEQFF
TRBV11-1,NA,NA,TRBJ1-4,13,TGTGCCAGCAGCCCCGGGACGGTTGAAAAACTGTTTTTT,CASSPGTVEKLFF
TRBV11-2,many,NA,TRBJ1-3,15,TGTGCCAGCAGCAAGATTGAGCTTCGAGCAAACACCATATATTTT,CASSKIELRANTIYF
TRBV19,many,NA,TRBJ2-2,12,TGTGCCAGCAGCCCGAGGGCCGGGGAGCTGTTTTTT,CASSPRAGELFF
TRBV12-5,few,NA,TRBJ2-6,15,TGTGCTAGTGGTTTGGGGGGCGCTGGGGCCAACGTCCTGACTTTC,CASGLGGAGANVLTF
TRBV11-2,NA,NA,TRBJ2-7,14,TGTGCCAGCAGCCCCGGCTGGAGCTCCTACGAGCAGTACTTC,CASSPGWSSYEQYF
TRBV7-2,many,TRBD1,TRBJ2-3,15,TGTGCCAGCAGCTTTCGACAGGGGGGCACAGATACGCAGTATTTT,CASSFRQGGTDTQYF
TRBV7-2,many,NA,TRBJ1-1,15,TGTGCCAGCAGCGCAGCCTGGGGAATGAACACTGAAGCTTTCTTT,CASSAAWGMNTEAFF
TRBV30,few,TRBD1,TRBJ2-1,15,TGTGCCTGGAGTGTTCGGACAGGGAGGAACAATGAGCAGTTCTTC,CAWSVRTGRNNEQFF
TRBV10-1,NA,TRBD1,TRBJ2-7,15,TGCGCCAGCAGTGGAAGGGACAGCTCTATCTACGAGCAGTACTTC,CASSGRDSSIYEQYF
TRBV12-3/TRBV12-4,many,TRBD2,TRBJ2-7,17,TGTGCCAGCAGTAGAGAACCAAGCGGGAAGGGGCCCGACGAGCAGTACTTC,CASSREPSGKGPDEQYF
TRBV10-3,NA,TRBD1,TRBJ2-7,14,TGTGCCATCAGTTCGGGACAGGGGGTAAACGAGCAGTACTTC,CAISSGQGVNEQYF
TRBV2,many,TRBD2,TRBJ2-5,16,TGTGCCAGCAGATACGAAGGCGGGGGGGCCAAGGAGACCCAGTACTTC,CASRYEGGGAKETQYF
TRBV11-2,NA,NA,TRBJ2-1,13,TGTGCCAGCAGCTCCTTTCGAAGGGCTGAGCAGTTCTTC,CASSSFRRAEQFF
TRBV6-5,NA,TRBD1,TRBJ2-3,15,TGTGCCAGCAGTCCCGGGACAGGGTGGCCAGATACGCAGTATTTT,CASSPGTGWPDTQYF
TRBV24-1,many,TRBD2,TRBJ2-1,16,TGTGCCACCAGTGGAGGATGGGGGGGTGCAATGACGCGGCAGTTCTTC,CATSGGWGGAMTRQFF
TRBV7-2,NA,TRBD1,TRBJ2-5,22,TGTGCCAGCAGCTTAGTTCCCCGACAGGGTAGTAGCTACCTTGGGGCCCAAGAGACCCAGTACTTC,CASSLVPRQGSSYLGAQETQYF
TRBV6-5,NA,NA,TRBJ2-7,14,TGTGCCAGCAGTTACTCGAGTCAGGGTGATGAGCAGTACTTC,CASSYSSQGDEQYF
TRBV20-1,many,TRBD1,TRBJ1-1,14,TGCAGTGCTAGAGAATACAGGGGGGGAACTGAAGCTTTCTTT,CSAREYRGGTEAFF
TRBV20-1,few,TRBD2,TRBJ2-7,15,TGCAGTGCTAGAGATGGGACTAGCGGTACGCTCGAGCAGTACTTC,CSARDGTSGTLEQYF
TRBV28,few,NA,TRBJ1-2,14,TGTGCCAGCAGTTTAGTGGCAGGGGTAGTCGGCTACACCTTC,CASSLVAGVVGYTF
TRBV5-1,many,NA,TRBJ1-1,14,TGCGCCAGCTCTTTGGCGGGTGCCGACACTGAAGCTTTCTTT,CASSLAGADTEAFF
TRBV11-2,many,NA,TRBJ2-1,12,TGTGCCAGCGGCGCCAGGGGAAATGAGCAGTTCTTC,CASGARGNEQFF
TRBV7-8,NA,TRBD2,TRBJ2-2,15,TGTGCCAGCAGCTTAGTCGGGGGGAGGACCGGGGAGCTGTTTTTT,CASSLVGGRTGELFF
TRBV5-5,few,NA,TRBJ2-7,13,TGTGCCAGCGGGGCGCCGGGCTCCTACGAGCAGTACTTC,CASGAPGSYEQYF
TRBV14,NA,TRBD2,TRBJ2-3,16,TGTGCCAGCAGCCTAGATCGACTAGCGGAGCCAGATACGCAGTATTTT,CASSLDRLAEPDTQYF
TRBV6-1,NA,TRBD1,TRBJ2-1,9,TGTGTGTCAGGGGGTGAGCAGTTCTTC,CVSGGEQFF
TRBV27,NA,TRBD1,TRBJ1-2,15,TGTGCCAGCAGTCCCCTGGGACAGGCGGGCTATGGCTACACCTTC,CASSPLGQAGYGYTF
TRBV3-1,few,NA,TRBJ2-6,15,TGTGCCAGCAGCCAAGATTTACAGGGGAGGAACGTCCTGACTTTC,CASSQDLQGRNVLTF
TRBV20-1,many,TRBD2,TRBJ2-7,14,TGCAGTGCTAGAAAAAGCGGGAGGACCTACGAGCAGTACTTC,CSARKSGRTYEQYF
TRBV11-2,NA,NA,TRBJ2-6,13,TGTGCCAGCACCCCTTTAGGGGCCAACGTCCTGACTTTC,CASTPLGANVLTF
TRBV11-3,NA,NA,TRBJ1-4,16,TGTGCCAGCAGCTTTCGGGACACAGCAACTAATGAAAAACTGTTTTTT,CASSFRDTATNEKLFF
TRBV7-7,few,TRBD1,TRBJ2-5,14,TGTGCCAGCAGTCCGGACAGGGTCACCGAGACCCAGTACTTC,CASSPDRVTETQYF
TRBV11-2,many,NA,TRBJ1-2,13,TGTGCCAGCAGCTTCGCCTACCGGCCTGGCTACACCTTC,CASSFAYRPGYTF
TRBV7-3,many,NA,TRBJ2-7,15,TGTGCCAGCAGCTTAGACGGGGGGCCATACTACGAGCAGTACTTC,CASSLDGGPYYEQYF
TRBV7-6,many,TRBD2,TRBJ2-1,15,TGTGCCAGCAGCTTTCTAGCGGGGCTCTACAATGAGCAGTTCTTC,CASSFLAGLYNEQFF
TRBV20-1,few,TRBD2,TRBJ2-3,15,TGCAGTGCTAAGATGACTAGCGGGATTGCAGATACGCAGTATTTT,CSAKMTSGIADTQYF
TRBV27,many,NA,TRBJ1-2,14,TGTGCCAGCAGTCCAACCTGGACGGGCTATGGCTACACCTTC,CASSPTWTGYGYTF
TRBV7-2,NA,NA,TRBJ1-4,13,TGTGCCAGCAGCTTAGAATTTCACGGCCGATCTTTTTTT,CASSLEFHGRSFF
TRBV7-2,few,NA,TRBJ2-1,14,TGTGCCAGCAGCCCCGATCAGGGGTACAATGAGCAGTTCTTC,CASSPDQGYNEQFF
TRBV10-1,many,NA,TRBJ1-1,13,TGCGCCAGCACCCATCATGGTAACACTGAAGCTTTCTTT,CASTHHGNTEAFF
TRBV18,few,TRBD1,TRBJ2-5,13,TGTGCCAGCTCACGGGACAGACAAGAGACCCAGTACTTC,CASSRDRQETQYF
TRBV20-1,many,TRBD2,TRBJ2-1,15,TGCAGTGCTCCGAGCGGGGGGGGAAATTACAATGAGCAGTTCTTC,CSAPSGGGNYNEQFF
TRBV20-1,NA,TRBD2,TRBJ2-1,15,TGCAGTGTACCTACACTAGCGGGGGGGCCAAATGAGCAGTTCTTC,CSVPTLAGGPNEQFF
TRBV29-1,many,NA,TRBJ2-2,13,TGCAGCGTTGGCGACAGAGAGACCGGGGAGCTGTTTTTT,CSVGDRETGELFF